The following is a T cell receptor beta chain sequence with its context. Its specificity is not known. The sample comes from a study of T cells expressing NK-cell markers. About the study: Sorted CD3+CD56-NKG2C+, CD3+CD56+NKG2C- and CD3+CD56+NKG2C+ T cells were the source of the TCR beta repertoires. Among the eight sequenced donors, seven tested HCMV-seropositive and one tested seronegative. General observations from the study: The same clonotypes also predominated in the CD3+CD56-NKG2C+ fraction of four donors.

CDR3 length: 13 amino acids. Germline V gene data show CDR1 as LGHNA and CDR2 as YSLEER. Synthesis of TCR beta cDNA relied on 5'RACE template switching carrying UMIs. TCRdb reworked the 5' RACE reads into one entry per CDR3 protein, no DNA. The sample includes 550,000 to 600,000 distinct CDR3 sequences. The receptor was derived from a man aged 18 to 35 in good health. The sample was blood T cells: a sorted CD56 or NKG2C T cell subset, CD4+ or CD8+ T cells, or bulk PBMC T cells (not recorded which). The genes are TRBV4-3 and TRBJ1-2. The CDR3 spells CASSRDGVEGYTF.